The 8 T cell receptor beta chains given below trace back to one sample, sequenced in a study of T cell responses to AZD1222 COVID-19 vaccine. Sequenced by immunoSEQ multiplex PCR; TCRdb stores in-frame clones only, minus some. The table has more than 95,000 clones, roughly 91% seen once; the top ten hold over 6.5%. Sequences were derived from peripheral blood, sampled on day 0 of AZD1222 vaccination. The source of these receptors is an adult in good health.

The chain uses TRBV11-3 and TRBJ2-3; 7 bases match TRBD1. This CDR3 is 16 amino acids long. Germline loops: CDR1 SGHNT, CDR2 YENEEA. The trim removed 1 base at V and 6 bases at J, leaving 10 bases unmatched. The CDR3 loop reads CASSLVRGFGRDTQYF. The CDR3 DNA is TGTGCCAGCAGCTTAGTCAGGGGGTTCGGAAGGGATACGCAGTATTTT. The complete variable domain, with remaining parts taken from reference TRBV11-3 and TRBJ2-3, reads EAGVVQSPRYKIIEKKQPVAFWCNPISGHNTLYWYLQNLGQGPELLIRYENEEAVDDSQLPKDRFSAERLKGVDSTLKIQPAELGDSAVYLCASSLVRGFGRDTQYFGPGTRLTVL.

The chain is built from TRBV19 and TRBJ1-1; possibly TRBD1 for D (5 bases). The CDR3 has 11 residues. Germline assignment: CDR1 LNHDA and CDR2 SQIVND (reference sequence). Trimming pared 6 bases from V and 5 bases from J, leaving 7 bases between. The chain's CDR3 is CASRRGTEAFF. DNA for the CDR3: TGTGCCAGTAGGAGGGGAACTGAAGCTTTCTTT.

The V call is TRBV5-5, the J call TRBJ2-7; D is possibly TRBD1 (6 bases). V gave up 0 bases and J gave up 6 bases, with 7 bases separating them. This CDR3 comprises 12 residues. CDR1 is SGHKS and CDR2 is YYEKEE in the germline V gene (reference sequence). The CDR3 loop reads CASSLGGPEQYF. The DNA of the CDR3 is TGTGCCAGCAGCTTGGGGGGGCCCGAGCAGTACTTC.

The rearrangement uses TRBV6-2 or TRBV6-3 and TRBJ2-5; TRBD1 is a possible D gene (6 bases). The CDR3 runs to 14 residues. The V and J ends lost 2 bases and 5 bases respectively, with 12 bases between them. The germline gives CDR1 MNHEY, CDR2 SVGEGT. The CDR3 spells CASSYVDSRETQYF. CDR3 nucleotide sequence: TGTGCCAGCAGTTACGTGGACAGTAGGGAGACCCAGTACTTC.

The J gene is TRBJ2-3, the V gene TRBV6-5, with 8 positions matching TRBD2. V lost 0 bases, J lost 5 bases, and 7 bases stayed unmatched. The V gene's germline CDR1 is MNHEY and CDR2 SVGAGI. This CDR3 contains 16 residues. CDR3 DNA: TGTGCCAGCAGTTACTCGATAGGCGGGGGGCTAGATACGCAGTATTTT. This gives the protein CASSYSIGGGLDTQYF.

A note on this clone: The identical CDR3 is also encoded by other nucleotide sequences in the sample. V usage is TRBV4-3 and J usage is TRBJ2-2, with D uncertain. Germline V CDR1 and CDR2: LGHNA, YSLEER. The V gene lost 0 bases and the J gene lost 5 bases, with 10 bases spanning the gap. The CDR3 spans 15 residues. CDR3 sequence reads: CASSQEVGPTGELFF. CDR3 sequence (DNA): TGCGCCAGCAGCCAAGAGGTTGGGCCTACCGGGGAGCTGTTTTTT.

The chain is built from TRBV19 and TRBJ1-5, with TRBD1 matching over 7 bases. V shed 4 bases, J shed 2 bases, and the junction held 11 bases outside the gene matches. Germline CDR1 and CDR2: LNHDA and SQIVND (reference sequence). This CDR3 contains 17 residues. CDR3 nucleotide sequence: TGTGCCAGTAGTACGCAGACAGGGAAGAGAGGCAATCAGCCCCAGCATTTT. It codes for CASSTQTGKRGNQPQHF.

The rearrangement uses TRBV25-1 and TRBJ2-5; TRBD2 matches at 7 bases. Germline loops: CDR1 MGHDK, CDR2 SYGVNS. Losses at the gene ends were 4 bases for V and 5 bases for J; bases not matched to a gene: 13. The CDR3 has 16 residues. CDR3 in DNA: TGTGCCAGCAGTGGGGGGGGAGGAAGATCGTTGGAGACCCAGTACTTC. Translated, it gives CASSGGGGRSLETQYF.